The clone carrying this T cell receptor beta chain was recorded a few times. The antigen is undetermined. V was trimmed by 1 base and J by 9 bases, leaving 4 bases between them. This CDR3 spans 11 amino acids. CDR1 and CDR2 (germline): SEHNR, FQNEAQ (reference sequence). The sample comes from a study of post-analysis software for immune sequencing data. For the study at large: Recorded subtypes: relapsing-remitting, secondary progressive, progressive-relapsing; some patients unannotated. The study's findings and limits: The study found significantly lower normalized Chao1 diversity in multiple sclerosis patients than in controls. Samples from one preparation batch, clustered by F measure, grouped strongly together. Relative to controls, patients had 4 or 5 TRBV segments at higher frequency, with TRBV5-6, TRBV5-1 and TRBV20-1 among these.

Carried by the TCR beta cDNA libraries were unique molecular identifiers. From around 0.96 to 9.9 million T cells, a few hundred thousand cDNA molecules were obtained. TCRdb re-called the PCR reads with MiXCR, one entry per CDR3 protein. In the table there are about 760,000 distinct CDR3 sequences, approximately 30% of which are singletons. The rearrangement joins TRBV7-9 to TRBJ2-1, with D uncertain. Sequencing was done on a sample of blood. The TCR was taken from a girl aged 5 to 17 with multiple sclerosis. This CDR3 is CASSLVAEQFF. CDR3 DNA sequence: TGTGCCAGCAGCTTAGTTGCTGAGCAGTTCTTC.